This T cell receptor (beta chain) stems from a study of Tregs in tolerant kidney transplant recipients. Study-level background: Recipients received nonmyeloablative bone marrow transplants from related graft donors, with transient mixed chimerism.

Study-wide points: Tregs expanded with activated donor B cells seemed most donor-specific. Antigen-driven expansion was suggested because donor-specific Tregs expanded more than all Tregs in tolerant patients.

This CDR3 has 15 amino acids. J gave up 4 bases and V 4 bases, and 7 bases lay outside the gene matches. Germline V gene data show CDR1 as SGHRS and CDR2 as YFSETQ. About this clone itself: Its antigen is unidentified. The CDR3 extends 3 residues past the end of the read, so its final part is completed from the germline J gene.

Clones were read by immunoSEQ multiplex PCR, and TCRdb kept only the in-frame ones, dropping some. This sample's table has 45,000 to 55,000 clones. This TCR derives from a human donor who received a combined kidney and bone marrow transplant. Specimen: CD4+ T cells from blood, collected before the transplant. V usage is TRBV5-1 and J usage is TRBJ2-5, with 10 bases fitting TRBD2. The CDR3 bases that were read are TGCGCCAGCAGCCCCATAGCGGGAGGAGGAGAGACC. This translates into CASSPIAGGGET. The entire CDR3 sequence reads CASSPIAGGGETQYF.